Sequencing of this T cell receptor beta chain was carried out in a study of blood T cell repertoires in COVID-19. Study-level background: Samples came from the United States, Italy and Spain, spanning acute and convalescent COVID-19. Sample material is recorded as cDNA or gDNA derived from T cells, B-cell-depleted T cells, or PBMCs.

The CDR3 has 18 amino acids. Germline V gene data show CDR1 as MNHEY and CDR2 as SVGEGT. The ends lost 5 bases at V and 1 base at J; junction bases unmatched: 15. In the source study's methods: Amplification of reference gene primers provided the estimated nucleated cell counts. Sequencing was performed with immunoSEQ multiplex PCR; in TCRdb, only in-frame clones are kept and a portion is missing. V and J calls plus clone size are reproduced from that table; the DNA served to infer D and trimming. The table shows about 100,000 clones, with 91% occurring only once. Sequenced material: peripheral blood. This sequence joins TRBV6-2 or TRBV6-3 and TRBJ2-5; 8 nucleotides match TRBD2. The sequence came from a man aged 45 to 65 with acute or convalescent COVID-19. Written as DNA, the CDR3 is TGTGCCAGCAGTATGGACCCAGCGGGGGCCGCCTCCCAAGAGACCCAGTACTTC. This gives the protein CASSMDPAGAASQETQYF.